A selection of T cell receptor beta chains follows, all from one sample in a study of T cell changes during pregnancy in multiple sclerosis. The repertoire was sequenced with immunoSEQ multiplex PCR; TCRdb's copy has only in-frame clones and lacks some. This sample has approximately 90,000 clones, with 90% to 95% found just once. The source was peripheral blood, collected after pregnancy. The receptors here all came from a female donor in good health, enrolled as a control in a pregnancy study. CDR3s include the opening cysteine and the closing phenylalanine or tryptophan. D genes are given only for firm matches. Size is omitted from some rows. Given values are once, few, many or a class for expanded clones.

v_gene	d_gene	abundance	j_gene	CDR3aa	CDR3nt
TRBV4-1	TRBD2	.	TRBJ2-4	CASSQEASGGTGSKNIQYF	TGCGCCAGCAGCCAAGAAGCAAGCGGGGGGACCGGGTCCAAAAACATTCAGTACTTC
TRBV2	TRBD1	.	TRBJ1-5	CASKRLQGINSNQPQHF	TGTGCCAGCAAGCGGTTACAGGGGATTAATAGCAATCAGCCCCAGCATTTT
TRBV9	.	.	TRBJ2-5	CAGIATQETQYF	TGTGCCGGCATAGCGACCCAAGAGACCCAGTACTTC
TRBV27	.	.	TRBJ1-6	CASSSGQVNSPLHF	TGTGCCAGCAGTTCTGGCCAGGTCAATTCACCCCTCCACTTT
TRBV28	.	.	TRBJ1-1	CANSAGGYTEAFF	TGTGCCAACTCGGCTGGGGGCTACACTGAAGCTTTCTTT
TRBV7-2	TRBD2	.	TRBJ2-3	CASSSPSGGGTDTQYF	TGTGCCAGCAGCTCACCCAGCGGGGGGGGCACAGATACGCAGTATTTT
TRBV29-1	TRBD1	.	TRBJ1-2	CSVEDTGGRYGYTF	TGCAGCGTGGAAGACACAGGGGGACGGTATGGCTACACCTTC
TRBV6-4	TRBD1	.	TRBJ1-4	CASSDPQGEPLEKLFF	TGTGCCAGCAGTGACCCCCAGGGGGAACCGCTGGAAAAACTGTTTTTT
TRBV6-5	.	.	TRBJ2-3	CASSDRTAGDTQYF	TGTGCCAGCAGCGACAGGACGGCCGGAGATACGCAGTATTTT
TRBV5-8	.	.	TRBJ1-1	CASSLSVQLSGKAFF	TGTGCCAGCAGCTTGAGTGTTCAACTTTCCGGTAAAGCTTTCTTT
TRBV4-1	TRBD1	.	TRBJ1-2	CASSPPTPGQLNGYTF	TGCGCCAGCAGCCCCCCAACCCCGGGACAGCTTAACGGCTACACCTTC
TRBV5-1	.	.	TRBJ2-7	CASGLGAQYEQYF	TGCGCCAGCGGTTTGGGGGCGCAATACGAGCAGTACTTC
TRBV19	.	.	TRBJ2-2	CASRERGQNTGELFF	TGTGCCAGTAGAGAGCGGGGACAGAACACCGGGGAGCTGTTTTTT
TRBV20-1	.	.	TRBJ2-4	CSARRGSDQYF	TGCAGTGCCCGAAGAGGAAGCGATCAGTACTTC
TRBV5-8	TRBD2	once	TRBJ2-1	CASSLGGGPYNEQFF	TGTGCCAGCAGCTTGGGCGGGGGGCCTTACAATGAGCAGTTCTTC
TRBV7-2	TRBD2	.	TRBJ2-3	CASSFGGASSTDTQYF	TGTGCCAGCAGCTTCGGGGGGGCCTCTAGCACAGATACGCAGTATTTT
TRBV2	.	.	TRBJ1-5	CASSHRDTYSNQPQHF	TGTGCCAGCAGTCACCGGGACACATATAGCAATCAGCCCCAGCATTTT
TRBV28	.	.	TRBJ1-2	CASSLPGGPYGYTF	TGTGCCAGCAGCCTACCGGGGGGGCCCTATGGCTACACCTTC
TRBV19	TRBD1	.	TRBJ1-4	CASSVRDRGEKLFF	TGTGCCAGTAGTGTCCGGGACAGGGGGGAAAAACTGTTTTTT
TRBV7-2	.	.	TRBJ2-3	CASSLVSTADTQYF	TGTGCCAGCAGCTTAGTTTCTACCGCAGATACGCAGTATTTT
TRBV5-1	TRBD1	.	TRBJ1-1	CASSLAPRGRSNTEAFF	TGCGCCAGCAGCTTGGCCCCCAGGGGGCGGTCGAACACTGAAGCTTTCTTT
TRBV7-2	.	.	TRBJ1-6	CASSAGPYNSPLHF	TGTGCCAGCAGCGCGGGACCGTATAATTCACCCCTCCACTTT
TRBV7-2	TRBD2	.	TRBJ2-3	CASSLPFLAGLTDTQYF	TGTGCCAGCAGCTTACCCTTTCTAGCGGGGCTCACAGATACGCAGTATTTT
TRBV7-9	TRBD2	.	TRBJ2-5	CASSLGSGGETQYF	TGTGCCAGCAGCTTAGGGTCGGGAGGGGAGACCCAGTACTTC
TRBV5-1	TRBD2	.	TRBJ2-1	CASSSTSGGASEQFF	TGCGCCAGCAGCTCCACTAGCGGGGGGGCCAGTGAGCAGTTCTTC
TRBV29-1	TRBD1	.	TRBJ1-2	CSGGEDRDCTF	TGCAGCGGAGGGGAGGACAGGGACTGCACCTTC
TRBV28	.	.	TRBJ1-1	CASRQDSYTEAFF	TGTGCCAGCAGGCAAGACAGCTACACTGAAGCTTTCTTT
TRBV7-6	TRBD1	.	TRBJ1-1	CASSLGTGSRNTEAFF	TGTGCCAGCAGCCTCGGGACAGGTTCGAGGAACACTGAAGCTTTCTTT
TRBV2	TRBD2	.	TRBJ2-3	CASSRDYGESYTQYF	TGTGCCAGCAGTCGGGACTACGGAGAATCGTATACGCAGTATTTT
TRBV7-6	.	.	TRBJ2-2	CASRDDSFSTGELFF	TGTGCCAGCAGGGACGACAGCTTTTCCACCGGGGAGCTGTTTTTT
TRBV4-2	TRBD1	.	TRBJ1-4	CASSWDRVNEKLFF	TGTGCCAGCAGCTGGGACAGGGTTAATGAAAAACTGTTTTTT
TRBV4-3	.	.	TRBJ2-7	CASSSGTGSSYEQYF	TGCGCCAGCAGCTCCGGGACTGGGAGCTCCTACGAGCAGTACTTC
TRBV29-1	.	.	TRBJ2-1	CSALQGSDNEQFF	TGCAGCGCCCTACAGGGATCGGACAATGAGCAGTTCTTC
TRBV30	.	.	TRBJ1-3	CAWSVLVGRWNTIYF	TGTGCCTGGAGTGTACTGGTGGGCCGTTGGAACACCATATATTTT
TRBV19	.	.	TRBJ1-4	CASSNTIRGTGKLFF	TGTGCCAGTAGTAACACCATCAGGGGAACAGGAAAACTGTTTTTT
TRBV7-2	.	once	TRBJ2-6	CASSFDSSSGANVLTF	TGTGCCAGCAGCTTCGACTCTTCCTCTGGGGCCAACGTCCTGACTTTC
TRBV6-5	TRBD1	.	TRBJ1-3	CASSFNRDSRGNTIYF	TGTGCCAGCAGTTTTAACCGGGACAGCCGGGGAAACACCATATATTTT
TRBV11-2	.	.	TRBJ2-1	CASSPRGDEQFF	TGTGCCAGCAGTCCTCGCGGGGATGAGCAGTTCTTC
TRBV12-5	.	.	TRBJ1-2	CASGSTGSYKTF	TGTGCTAGTGGTTCGACAGGTTCTTATAAGACCTTC
TRBV28	.	.	TRBJ1-5	CASSLMRGNQPQHF	TGTGCCAGCAGTCTAATGCGAGGGAATCAGCCCCAGCATTTT
TRBV7-2	.	.	TRBJ1-1	CASILRSGNTEAFF	TGTGCCAGCATCCTTAGATCAGGGAACACTGAAGCTTTCTTT
TRBV2	.	.	TRBJ2-5	CASSRIAVGQETQYF	TGTGCCAGCAGTCGAATAGCTGTTGGGCAAGAGACCCAGTACTTC
TRBV27	TRBD1	.	TRBJ1-1	CASSVDRGTEAFF	TGTGCCAGCAGTGTCGACAGGGGCACTGAAGCTTTCTTT
TRBV6-1	.	once	TRBJ2-5	CASSEGKWSQGETQYF	TGTGCCAGCAGTGAAGGGAAGTGGAGTCAGGGGGAGACCCAGTACTTC
TRBV27	.	.	TRBJ1-2	CASSLSTNLFYGYTF	TGTGCCAGCAGTTTATCTACAAATCTTTTCTATGGCTACACCTTC
TRBV9	TRBD1	few	TRBJ2-1	CASRQGDSSYNEQFF	TGTGCCAGCAGGCAGGGGGATAGCTCCTACAATGAGCAGTTCTTC
TRBV7-9	TRBD2	.	TRBJ2-3	CASSLGGLAGDTDTQYF	TGTGCCAGCAGCTTAGGGGGGCTAGCGGGGGACACAGATACGCAGTATTTT
TRBV5-6	.	.	TRBJ1-5	CASSLFRGNQPQHF	TGTGCCAGCAGCTTGTTCCGGGGGAATCAGCCCCAGCATTTT
TRBV6-5	.	.	TRBJ1-1	CASSYRGPMNTEAFF	TGTGCCAGCAGTTACCGGGGTCCAATGAACACTGAAGCTTTCTTT
TRBV27	.	.	TRBJ1-1	CASSHHRENTEAFF	TGTGCCAGCAGTCATCACCGGGAGAACACTGAAGCTTTCTTT
TRBV5-4	TRBD1	.	TRBJ2-7	CASSLYGTDYEQYF	TGTGCCAGCAGCTTGTATGGGACAGACTACGAGCAGTACTTC
TRBV7-8	TRBD1	.	TRBJ2-3	CASSSDGTGSTDTQYF	TGTGCCAGCAGCTCGGACGGGACAGGGAGCACAGATACGCAGTATTTT
TRBV11-3	TRBD1	.	TRBJ2-2	CASSRQGANTGELFF	TGTGCCAGCAGCCGACAGGGGGCGAACACCGGGGAGCTGTTTTTT
TRBV7-3	.	.	TRBJ2-1	CASSINRGATGNEQFF	TGTGCCAGCAGCATAAACCGGGGGGCCACGGGTAATGAGCAGTTCTTC
TRBV19	.	.	TRBJ1-1	CASSTYSGTLMNTEAFF	TGTGCCAGTAGTACATACTCCGGGACACTTATGAACACTGAAGCTTTCTTT
TRBV6-5	.	.	TRBJ1-2	CASSPGGGTYGYTF	TGTGCCAGCAGTCCCGGGGGGGGCACCTATGGCTACACCTTC
TRBV6-1	TRBD1	.	TRBJ1-3	CASSGGDRPGNTIYF	TGTGCCAGCAGTGGGGGGGACAGGCCTGGAAACACCATATATTTT
TRBV4-3	TRBD1	.	TRBJ2-3	CASSPRDRVTDTQYF	TGCGCCAGCAGCCCCAGGGACAGGGTCACAGATACGCAGTATTTT
TRBV10-3	.	.	TRBJ1-1	CAISESNLGPENTEAFF	TGTGCCATCAGTGAGTCGAATCTTGGGCCAGAGAACACTGAAGCTTTCTTT
TRBV29-1	TRBD2	.	TRBJ2-1	CSVSDDMTSGGYNEQFF	TGCAGCGTTTCCGACGACATGACTAGCGGGGGCTACAATGAGCAGTTCTTC